This paragraph covers one TCR beta chain sequence. What this receptor recognizes is not known. No base quality values were provided; no much bigger clone lies one nucleotide off. The data were obtained in a study of T-cell memory formation after mild COVID-19 (dated by TCRdb to about 2021). Turning to the overall study: Most TCR sequence clusters were specific to one of the two donors. T-cell clones expanding and contracting after mild COVID-19 in a couple of donors were tracked by longitudinal TCRalpha and TCRbeta repertoire sequencing. Two young, previously healthy adult volunteers made up the cohort, one male and one female.

PBMCs were isolated by Ficoll-Paque density gradient centrifugation. Measured from the cysteine to the phenylalanine, the CDR3 is 14 residues long. Only the CDR3 region is kept as DNA, spanning 42 bases read in frame from base 1. TCRdb lists the instrument as Illumina NovaSeq 6000. cDNA libraries for TCRalpha and TCRbeta were prepared by 5'RACE using constant-segment primers, with sample barcodes and unique molecular identifiers added. Trizol reagent was used to extract RNA from every sample. Libraries were amplified in two PCR steps, with a second sample barcode and Illumina TruSeq adapters added in the second step. Libraries were sequenced on an Illumina NovaSeq with 2 x 150 bp paired-end reads. The authors processed their data as follows. Reads were demultiplexed and collapsed into UMI-guided consensus sequences with migec v1.2.7. Using mixcr v2.1.11, the UMI consensuses were aligned to TRA and TRB V and J templates and assembled into clonotypes. Expanded or contracted clonotypes were those called significant by both edgeR and NoisET, with noise models trained on biological replicates. For edgeR calls, the thresholds were a false discovery rate-adjusted p below 0.01 and a log2 fold-change of 1. As an exploratory analysis of dynamics, max-normalized trajectories of the 1000 most abundant clonotypes were examined with PCA combined with hierarchical clustering. Separately sequenced CD4+ and CD8+ repertoires were used to assign a CD4 or CD8 phenotype to each responding clone. TCRdb reprocessing: public reads trimmed at Q25 with fastp, clones called with MiXCR, in-frame beta chains kept. One record per CDR3 amino acid sequence lists the most common genes and DNA. TCRdb's processing, not the study's, gives the V and J calls here. The table for this sample lists some 350,000 distinct CDR3 sequences; roughly 13% of them were counted only once. The top ten constitute about 21% of the sample.

Study-level results and caveats: Some responding clones were found in pre-infection memory, which suggests that pre-existing cross-reactive memory T cells took part in the SARS-CoV-2 response. SARS-CoV-2 specificity was not confirmed for the second-wave clones peaking on day 37. The study covered only a couple of mild cases, and larger cohorts including severe cases with pre-infection samples were considered necessary. Contracting CD4+ clones turned up mainly in the CM and EM memory subsets, whereas EMRA was where CD8+ clones were enriched. From day 15 to 85, contracting clones showed balanced CD4/CD8 phenotypes, whereas a second wave of clones that expanded from day 15 to 37 leaned towards CD4+.

The source of this sequence is a man younger than 35 who had mild COVID-19 (a few samples of this study predate the infection). The sample titles of this study are shuffled in the database, so cell type and time point are left out; the donor was told from shared clones. The chain uses TRBV21-1 and TRBJ2-1; TRBD2 is the table's D call and was not checked against the DNA. TRBV21-1 is termed a pseudogene. The sample was PBMCs or a T cell subset sorted from them (not recorded which). The CDR3 sequence is CASSKWWGPNEQFF. The sequenced DNA: TGTGCCAGCAGCAAATGGTGGGGCCCCAATGAGCAGTTCTTC.